Each of the 16 T cell receptor beta chains below was sequenced from the same sample in a study of T cells in narcolepsy. Measured with immunoSEQ multiplex PCR; TCRdb has only the in-frame clones, and not every one. Among around 30,000 clones listed, about 90% were seen once. What was sequenced was CD45RA- memory CD4+ T cells from PBMCs. These receptors were taken from a human donor with narcolepsy.

This chain links TRBV11-2 with TRBJ1-2, with TRBD1 as a possible D gene (6 bases). The CDR3 sequence is 14 residues long. The V gene lost 1 base and the J gene lost 4 bases, with 10 bases spanning the gap. CDR1 SGHAT and CDR2 FQNNGV come from the germline V gene. The CDR3 spells CASSLGPGVYGYTF. Here the CDR3 DNA reads TGTGCCAGCAGCTTAGGTCCAGGGGTCTATGGCTACACCTTC.

J is TRBJ2-6 and V is TRBV19; 7 bases are a match to TRBD1. This CDR3 region has 15 residues. Germline CDR1 reads LNHDA; CDR2 reads SQIVND (reference sequence). V shed 8 bases and J 4 bases; nucleotides not matched to a gene: 8. CDR3 DNA: TGTGCCAGTGGGGGACAGACCTTGGGGGCCAACGTCCTGACTTTC. Its protein product is CASGGQTLGANVLTF.

The chain links TRBV19 to TRBJ1-2; 12 bases line up with TRBD1. The CDR3 runs 16 residues. Per the germline V gene, CDR1 is LNHDA and CDR2 is SQIVND (reference sequence). V gave up 6 bases and J gave up 8 bases; unmatched junction bases: 13. CDR3 residues: CASRTTGTGGAGGYTF. The CDR3 DNA reads as TGTGCCAGTAGAACAACCGGGACAGGGGGCGCAGGGGGCTACACCTTC.

The chain links TRBV9 to TRBJ1-3; D possibly corresponds to TRBD1 (6 bases). V lost 4 bases to trimming and J lost 4 bases, with 12 bases between them. The CDR3 spans 14 residues. Germline values: CDR1 SGDLS, CDR2 YYNGEE. The CDR3 DNA reads as TGTGCCAGCAGCTTACAGGGAACCGGAAACACCATATATTTT. Its protein is CASSLQGTGNTIYF.

The chain joins TRBV27 to TRBJ2-1, with a weak D call TRBD1 (6 bases). Between the trimmed V and J ends, which lost 4 bases and 0 bases, there was a span of 10 bases. The CDR3 spans 15 residues. From germline, CDR1 is MNHEY and CDR2 SMNVEV (reference sequence). CDR3 coding DNA: TGTGCCAGCAGTTCCAGGGGAACCTCCTACAATGAGCAGTTCTTC. Its protein is CASSSRGTSYNEQFF.

The chain is built from TRBV19 and TRBJ1-1; D is possibly TRBD1 (5 bases). The V end lost 5 bases, the J end lost 6 bases, and 25 bases lay between the germline ends. There are 17 residues in the CDR3. Germline-derived CDR1 and CDR2 are LNHDA and SQIVND (reference sequence). In nucleotides, the CDR3 is TGTGCCAGTAGTGTCCCCCGGGGCCGGTCCGGGAAGGCTGAAGCTTTCTTT. Translation: CASSVPRGRSGKAEAFF.

The chain employs TRBV7-8 and TRBJ2-5; 8 nucleotides line up with TRBD2. Germline CDR1 is SGHVS and CDR2 is FQNEAQ. The ends lost 2 bases at V and 4 bases at J; junction bases unmatched: 6. The CDR3 is made up of 15 amino acids. The CDR3 nucleotides read TGTGCCAGCAGCTTATTCTCGGGAGGGGGAGAGACCCAGTACTTC. Amino acid sequence: CASSLFSGGGETQYF.

The chain is built from TRBV7-2 and TRBJ1-2; D not resolved. Germline CDR1 is SGHTA and CDR2 is FQGNSA. Between the trimmed V and J ends, which lost 6 bases and 4 bases, there was a span of 12 bases. CDR3 size: 13 residues. CDR3 DNA: TGTGCCAGCAGTATAACGCCGGGCTATGGCTACACCTTC. Translating gives CASSITPGYGYTF.

The chain recombines TRBV28 with TRBJ1-1; unclear D gene. V gave up 3 bases and J gave up 6 bases, with 14 bases separating them. The CDR3 extends over 14 amino acids. Germline-derived CDR1 and CDR2 are MDHEN and SYDVKM. The CDR3 coding sequence is TGTGCCAGCAGTTTCACTAGGGAACTCTCTGAAGCTTTCTTT. Residues: CASSFTRELSEAFF. The full variable domain, in which reference TRBV28 and TRBJ1-1 provide the parts outside the CDR3, is DVKVTQSSRYLVKRTGEKVFLECVQDMDHENMFWYRQDPGLGLRLIYFSYDVKMKEKGDIPEGYSVSREKKERFSLILESASTNQTSMYLCASSFTRELSEAFFGQGTRLTVV.

V usage is TRBV5-1 and J usage is TRBJ1-6; D ambiguous. The CDR3 length is 16 residues. The germline CDR1 and CDR2 sequences are SGHRS and YFSETQ. V lost 0 bases and J lost 0, with 7 bases in between. The CDR3 DNA reads as TGCGCCAGCAGCTTGGTAGGGAGCTCCTATAATTCACCCCTCCACTTT. Amino acids: CASSLVGSSYNSPLHF.

This chain joins TRBV19 and TRBJ1-2; D is undetermined. The V end lost 2 bases, the J end lost 5 bases, and 12 bases lay between the germline ends. Looked up from germline, CDR1 is LNHDA and CDR2 is SQIVND (reference sequence). The CDR3 is 14 amino acids. The CDR3 here is CASSISHSPYGYTF. The CDR3 DNA reads as TGTGCCAGTAGTATAAGTCACAGTCCATATGGCTACACCTTC.

The chain uses TRBV5-8 and TRBJ2-6; D gene ambiguous. CDR1 and CDR2 (germline): SGHTS, YDEGEE. The CDR3 consists of 13 residues. The V end was cut by 2 bases, the J end by 4 bases, with 4 bases between. The CDR3 nucleotides read TGTGCCAGCAGCTTCGGAGGGGCCAACGTCCTGACTTTC. It yields the protein CASSFGGANVLTF.

The rearrangement links TRBV7-9 to TRBJ1-3; D gene ambiguous. Per the germline V gene, CDR1 is SEHNR and CDR2 is FQNEAQ (reference sequence). The CDR3 runs 14 residues. V was pared by 2 bases and J by 0 bases, with 5 bases between. The CDR3 sequence: CASSLTSSGNTIYF. The CDR3, as DNA: TGTGCCAGCAGCTTAACAAGCTCTGGAAACACCATATATTTT.

The chain employs TRBV6-6 and TRBJ2-3; D is ambiguous. V lost 6 bases to trimming and J lost 1 base, with 14 bases between them. This CDR3 is built from 15 residues. The germline V gene has CDR1 MNHNY and CDR2 SVGAGI (reference sequence). CDR3 protein: CASSLSGRGTDTQYF. In nucleotides, the CDR3 is TGTGCCAGCAGCCTCTCTGGACGGGGCACAGATACGCAGTATTTT.

The CDR3: CASSQSGVDTQYF. CDR3 DNA: TGTGCCAGCAGCCAATCAGGTGTAGATACGCAGTATTTT. The V call is TRBV14, the J call TRBJ2-3, with D unclear. V was clipped by 2 bases and J by 5 bases, with 8 bases between them. Per germline, CDR1 SGHDN and CDR2 FVKESK. This CDR3 is 13 amino acids long.

This chain joins TRBV9 and TRBJ1-3; D unresolved. CDR3 length equals 18 residues. V lost 0 bases to trimming and J lost 0 bases, with 16 bases between them. Germline CDR1 SGDLS, CDR2 YYNGEE. This CDR3 reads CASSVAGDARFSGNTIYF. CDR3 DNA sequence: TGTGCCAGCAGCGTAGCAGGAGACGCGCGGTTCTCTGGAAACACCATATATTTT.